One sample yielded the 4 T cell receptor beta chains listed below, sequenced in a study of blood T cells in healthy people across ages (dated by TCRdb to the mid-2010s). The library was generated by 5' RACE. Sequenced on an Illumina HiSeq 2500. The second PCR ran for about 6 to 12 cycles and used a J-beta primer mix along with a sample-barcoded 5' primer. TCRdb handled the public reads itself, with Q25 trimming in fastp and clone calling in MiXCR, and kept productive beta chains. One record per CDR3 amino acid sequence lists the most common genes and DNA. This sample is represented by over 600,000 distinct CDR3 sequences; 40% to 45% of them were singletons. Around 32% of the sample is taken by the ten largest. Sequences were obtained from blood. These receptors all stem from a man older than 75 in good health.

This clonotype occurred many times. The chain links TRBV4-3 to TRBJ1-5; D gene uncertain. V was cut by 4 bases and J by 5 bases, with 12 bases left in between. The germline CDR1 and CDR2 sequences are LGHNA and YSLEER. CDR3 length: 14 residues. CDR3 region: CASSPAIRDQPQHF. In DNA, the CDR3 is TGCGCCAGCAGCCCAGCCATTCGAGATCAGCCCCAGCATTTT.

This clonotype was seen repeatedly, ten times or more. The J gene is TRBJ2-1, the V gene TRBV29-1; D may correspond to TRBD1 or TRBD2 (5 bases each). CDR3 length: 16 amino acids. Looked up from germline, CDR1 is SQVTM and CDR2 is ANQGSEA. V was pared by 8 bases and J by 4 bases, with 24 bases between. CDR3 sequence reads: CSHPGPGSLLYNEQFF. As DNA, the CDR3 is TGCAGCCACCCGGGACCGGGATCCCTATTATACAATGAGCAGTTCTTC.

The count of this clonotype is one. A much bigger clone sits one base away, suggesting this may be a read error. V and J are TRBV20-1 and TRBJ2-1; unclear D gene. The J call is uncertain, as TRBJ2-7 better fits the DNA end. Germline CDR1 and CDR2: DFQATT and SNEGSKA (reference sequence). This CDR3 is built from 13 residues. CDR3 DNA sequence: TGCAGTGCTAGTCGAACGGGCGACAATGAGCAGTACTTC. Amino acids: CSASRTGDNEQYF.

J is TRBJ2-6 and V is TRBV6-2 or TRBV6-3; the D gene is possibly TRBD1 (6 bases). V was pared by 6 bases and J by 0 bases, with 18 bases between. Per germline, CDR1 MNHEY and CDR2 SVGEGT. The CDR3 runs 18 residues. For the CDR3, the DNA is TGTGCCAGCAGAGACCGGGACACCGGGAACTCTGGGGCCAACGTCCTGACTTTC. It translates to CASRDRDTGNSGANVLTF.